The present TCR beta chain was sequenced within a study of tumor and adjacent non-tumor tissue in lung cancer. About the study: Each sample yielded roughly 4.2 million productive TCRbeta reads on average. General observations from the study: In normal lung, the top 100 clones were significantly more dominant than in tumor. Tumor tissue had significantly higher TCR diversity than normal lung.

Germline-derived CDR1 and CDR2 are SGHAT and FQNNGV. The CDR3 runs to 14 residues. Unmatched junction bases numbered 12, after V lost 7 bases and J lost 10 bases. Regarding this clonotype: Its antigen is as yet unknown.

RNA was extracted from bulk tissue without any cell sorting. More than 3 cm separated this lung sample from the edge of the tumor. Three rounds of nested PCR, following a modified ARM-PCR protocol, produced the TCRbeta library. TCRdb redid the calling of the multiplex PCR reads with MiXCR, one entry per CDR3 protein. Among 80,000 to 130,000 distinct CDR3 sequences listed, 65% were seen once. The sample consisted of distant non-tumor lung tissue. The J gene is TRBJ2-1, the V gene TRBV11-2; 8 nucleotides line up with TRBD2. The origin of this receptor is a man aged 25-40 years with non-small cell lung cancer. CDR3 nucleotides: TGTGCCAGCAACACTAGCGGAACCAGGAACGAGCAGTTCTTC. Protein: CASNTSGTRNEQFF.